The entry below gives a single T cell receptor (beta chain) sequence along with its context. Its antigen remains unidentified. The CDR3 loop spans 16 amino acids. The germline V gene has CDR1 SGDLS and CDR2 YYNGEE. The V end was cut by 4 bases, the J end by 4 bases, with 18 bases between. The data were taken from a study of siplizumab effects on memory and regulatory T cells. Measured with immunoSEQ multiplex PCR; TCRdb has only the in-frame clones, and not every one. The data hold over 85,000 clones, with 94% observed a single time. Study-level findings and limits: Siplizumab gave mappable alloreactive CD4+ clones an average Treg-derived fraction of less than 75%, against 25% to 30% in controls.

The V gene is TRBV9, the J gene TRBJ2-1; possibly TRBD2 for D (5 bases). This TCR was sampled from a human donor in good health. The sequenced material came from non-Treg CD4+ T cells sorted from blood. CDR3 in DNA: TGTGCCAGCAGCTACCGGCCGGACTTACCTTACAATGAGCAGTTCTTC. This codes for CASSYRPDLPYNEQFF.